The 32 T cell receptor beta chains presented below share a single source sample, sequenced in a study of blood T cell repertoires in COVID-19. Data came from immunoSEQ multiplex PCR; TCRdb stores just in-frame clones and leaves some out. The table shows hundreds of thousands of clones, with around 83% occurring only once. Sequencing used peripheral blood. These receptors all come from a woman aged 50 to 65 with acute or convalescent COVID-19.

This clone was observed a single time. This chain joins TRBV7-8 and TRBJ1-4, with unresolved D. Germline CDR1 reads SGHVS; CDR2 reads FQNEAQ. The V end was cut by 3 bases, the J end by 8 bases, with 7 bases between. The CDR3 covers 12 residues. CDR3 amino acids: CASSLSYEKLFF. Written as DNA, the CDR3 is TGTGCCAGCAGCTTGAGTTACGAAAAACTGTTTTTT.

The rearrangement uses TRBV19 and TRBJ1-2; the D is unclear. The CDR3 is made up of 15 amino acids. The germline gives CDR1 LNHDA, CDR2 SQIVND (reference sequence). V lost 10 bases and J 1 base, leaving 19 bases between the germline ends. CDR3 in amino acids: CATKIDHGGNYGYTF. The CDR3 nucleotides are TGTGCCACCAAGATCGATCACGGCGGTAACTATGGCTACACCTTC.

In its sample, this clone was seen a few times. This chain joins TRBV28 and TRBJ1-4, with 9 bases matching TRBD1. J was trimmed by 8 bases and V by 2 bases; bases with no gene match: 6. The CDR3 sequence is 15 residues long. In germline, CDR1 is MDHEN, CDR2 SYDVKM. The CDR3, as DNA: TGTGCCAGCAGTTTAACAGGGGGCGCTTGGGAAAAACTGTTTTTT. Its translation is CASSLTGGAWEKLFF.

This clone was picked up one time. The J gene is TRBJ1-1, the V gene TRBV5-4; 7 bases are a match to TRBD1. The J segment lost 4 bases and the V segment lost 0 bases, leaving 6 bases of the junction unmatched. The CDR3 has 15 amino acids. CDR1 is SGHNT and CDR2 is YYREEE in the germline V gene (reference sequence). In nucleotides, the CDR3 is TGTGCCAGCAGCTTGGATCAGGGGGGAGGCACTGAAGCTTTCTTT. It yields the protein CASSLDQGGGTEAFF.

For the CDR3, the DNA is TGTGCCAGCAGTGAAAGGACAGCCACCTACGAGCAGTACTTC. It codes for CASSERTATYEQYF. V is TRBV6-1 and J is TRBJ2-7; D possibly corresponds to TRBD1 (6 bases). V was clipped by 2 bases and J by 2 bases, with 10 bases between them. Germline-derived CDR1 and CDR2 are MNHNS and SASEGT. The CDR3 has 14 amino acids.

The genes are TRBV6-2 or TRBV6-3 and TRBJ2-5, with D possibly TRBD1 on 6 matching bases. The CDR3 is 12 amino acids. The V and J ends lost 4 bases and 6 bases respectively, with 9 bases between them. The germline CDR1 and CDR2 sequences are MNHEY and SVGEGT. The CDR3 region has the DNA TGTGCCAGCAGTTGGCAGGGGCAGACCCAGTACTTC. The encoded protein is CASSWQGQTQYF.

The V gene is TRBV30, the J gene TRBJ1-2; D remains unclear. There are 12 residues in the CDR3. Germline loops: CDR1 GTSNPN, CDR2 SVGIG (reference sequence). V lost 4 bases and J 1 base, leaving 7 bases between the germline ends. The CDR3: CAWTVNNYGYTF. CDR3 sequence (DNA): TGTGCCTGGACAGTTAATAACTATGGCTACACCTTC.

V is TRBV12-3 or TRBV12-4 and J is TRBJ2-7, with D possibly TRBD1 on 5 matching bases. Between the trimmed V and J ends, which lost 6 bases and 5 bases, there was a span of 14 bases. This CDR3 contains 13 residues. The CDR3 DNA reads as TGTGCCAGCAGCCGCAGCGCAGGGAACGAGCAGTACTTC. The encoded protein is CASSRSAGNEQYF.

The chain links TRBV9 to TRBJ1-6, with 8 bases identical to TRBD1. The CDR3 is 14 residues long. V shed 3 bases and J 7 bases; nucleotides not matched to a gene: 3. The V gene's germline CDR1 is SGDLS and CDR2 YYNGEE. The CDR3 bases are TGTGCCAGCAGCGCCACAGGGGGAAATTCACCCCTCCACTTT. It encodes CASSATGGNSPLHF.

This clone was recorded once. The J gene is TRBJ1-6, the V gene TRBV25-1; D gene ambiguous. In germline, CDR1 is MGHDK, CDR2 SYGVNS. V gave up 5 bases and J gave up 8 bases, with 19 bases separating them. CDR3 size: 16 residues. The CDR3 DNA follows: TGTGCCAGCAGTATACGGACGGGGATCAGCGATTCACCCCTCCACTTT. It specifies CASSIRTGISDSPLHF.

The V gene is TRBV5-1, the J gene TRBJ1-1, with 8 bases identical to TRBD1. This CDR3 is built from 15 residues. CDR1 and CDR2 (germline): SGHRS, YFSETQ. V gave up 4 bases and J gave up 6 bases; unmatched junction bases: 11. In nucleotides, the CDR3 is TGCGCCAGCAGCCCTGGACAGGGCCAGAGGCCTGAAGCTTTCTTT. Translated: CASSPGQGQRPEAFF.

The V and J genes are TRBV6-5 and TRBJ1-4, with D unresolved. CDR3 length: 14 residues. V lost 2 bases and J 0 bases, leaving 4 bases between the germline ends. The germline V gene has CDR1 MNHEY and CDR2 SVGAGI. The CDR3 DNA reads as TGTGCCAGCAGTTACCGTGCAACTAATGAAAAACTGTTTTTT. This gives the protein CASSYRATNEKLFF.

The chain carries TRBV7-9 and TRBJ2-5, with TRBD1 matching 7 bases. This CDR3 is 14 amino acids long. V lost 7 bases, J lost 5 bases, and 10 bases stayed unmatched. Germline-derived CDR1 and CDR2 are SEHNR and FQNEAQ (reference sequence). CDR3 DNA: TGTGCCAGCAAAAAATCAGGGGGTACGGAGACCCAGTACTTC. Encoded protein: CASKKSGGTETQYF. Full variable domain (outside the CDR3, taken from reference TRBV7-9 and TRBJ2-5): DTGVSQNPRHKITKRGQNVTFRCDPISEHNRLYWYRQTLGQGPEFLTYFQNEAQLEKSRLLSDRFSAERPKGSFSTLEIQRTEQGDSAMYLCASKKSGGTETQYFGPGTRLLVL.

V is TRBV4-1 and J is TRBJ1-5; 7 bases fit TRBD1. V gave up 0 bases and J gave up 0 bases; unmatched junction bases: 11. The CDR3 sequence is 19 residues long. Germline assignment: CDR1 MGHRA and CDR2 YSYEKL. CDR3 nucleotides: TGCGCCAGCAGCCAAGATACGGGGGCAGGGGGTTATAGCAATCAGCCCCAGCATTTT. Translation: CASSQDTGAGGYSNQPQHF.

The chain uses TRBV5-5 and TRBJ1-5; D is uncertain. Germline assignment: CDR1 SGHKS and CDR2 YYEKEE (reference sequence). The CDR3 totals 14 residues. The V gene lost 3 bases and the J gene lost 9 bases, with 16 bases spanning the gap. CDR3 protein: CASSYSIGCPPQHF. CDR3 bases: TGTGCCAGCAGCTACTCGATCGGGTGTCCGCCCCAGCATTTT.

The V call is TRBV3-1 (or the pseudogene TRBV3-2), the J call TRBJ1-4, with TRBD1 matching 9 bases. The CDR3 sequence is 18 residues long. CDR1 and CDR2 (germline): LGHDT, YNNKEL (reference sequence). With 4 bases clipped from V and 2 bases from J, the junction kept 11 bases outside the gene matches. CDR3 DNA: TGTGCCAGCAGCCTGGACCGGGACAGGGACCGCACTAATGAAAAACTGTTTTTT. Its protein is CASSLDRDRDRTNEKLFF.

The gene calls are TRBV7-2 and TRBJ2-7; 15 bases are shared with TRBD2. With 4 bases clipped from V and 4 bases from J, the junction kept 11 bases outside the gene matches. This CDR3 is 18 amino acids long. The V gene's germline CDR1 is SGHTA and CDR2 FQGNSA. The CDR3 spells CASSSPWTSGGEYYEQYF. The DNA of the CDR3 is TGTGCCAGCAGCTCGCCCTGGACTAGCGGGGGGGAGTATTACGAGCAGTACTTC.

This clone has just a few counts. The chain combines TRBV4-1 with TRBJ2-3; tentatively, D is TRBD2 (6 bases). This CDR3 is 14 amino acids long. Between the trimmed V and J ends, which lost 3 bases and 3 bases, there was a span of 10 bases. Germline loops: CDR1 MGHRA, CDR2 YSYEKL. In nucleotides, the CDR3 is TGCGCCAGCAGCCACGGGACTGTAACAGATACGCAGTATTTT. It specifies CASSHGTVTDTQYF.

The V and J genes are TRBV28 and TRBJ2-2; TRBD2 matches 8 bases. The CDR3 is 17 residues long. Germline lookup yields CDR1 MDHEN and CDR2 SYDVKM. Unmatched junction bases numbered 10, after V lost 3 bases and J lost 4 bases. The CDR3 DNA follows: TGTGCCAGCAGTTTCTCTTTCGGGGGGGCGGGCACCGGGGAGCTGTTTTTT. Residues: CASSFSFGGAGTGELFF.

The CDR3 sequence is CAWINDRNTEAFF. DNA of the CDR3: TGTGCCTGGATTAATGACAGGAACACTGAAGCTTTCTTT. V and J are TRBV30 and TRBJ1-1; D is possibly TRBD1 (5 bases). Between the trimmed V and J ends, which lost 4 bases and 1 base, there was a span of 10 bases. Germline-derived CDR1 and CDR2 are GTSNPN and SVGIG (reference sequence). The CDR3 contains 13 residues. The variable domain in full, with the rest retrieved from reference TRBV30 and TRBJ1-1, is SQTIHQWPATLVQPVGSPLSLECTVEGTSNPNLYWYRQAAGRGLQLLFYSVGIGQISSEVPQNLSASRPQDRQFILSSKKLLLSDSGFYLCAWINDRNTEAFFGQGTRLTVV.

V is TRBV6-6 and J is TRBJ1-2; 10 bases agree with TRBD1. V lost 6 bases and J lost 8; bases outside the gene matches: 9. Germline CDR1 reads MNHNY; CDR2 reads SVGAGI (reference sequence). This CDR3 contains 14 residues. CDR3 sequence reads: CASRGGTGVGGYTF. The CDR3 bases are TGTGCCAGCAGGGGCGGGACAGGGGTCGGCGGCTACACCTTC.

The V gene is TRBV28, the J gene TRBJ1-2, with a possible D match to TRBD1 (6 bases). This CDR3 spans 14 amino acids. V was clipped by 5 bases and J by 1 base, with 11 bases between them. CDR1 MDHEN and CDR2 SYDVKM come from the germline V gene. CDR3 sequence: CASSLTGNNYGYTF. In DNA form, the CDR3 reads TGTGCCAGCAGTCTTACAGGGAATAACTATGGCTACACCTTC.

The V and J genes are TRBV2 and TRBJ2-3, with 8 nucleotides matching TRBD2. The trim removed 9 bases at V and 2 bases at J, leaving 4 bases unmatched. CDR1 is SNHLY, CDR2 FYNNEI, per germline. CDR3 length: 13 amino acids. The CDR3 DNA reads TGTGCCAGTACGGGGGGGAACACAGATACGCAGTATTTT. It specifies CASTGGNTDTQYF.

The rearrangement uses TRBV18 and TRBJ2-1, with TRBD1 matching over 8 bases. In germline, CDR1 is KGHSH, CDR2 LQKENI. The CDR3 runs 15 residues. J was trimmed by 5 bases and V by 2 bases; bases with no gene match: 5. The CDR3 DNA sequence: TGTGCCAGCTCACCAGGACAGGGCGGTAACAATGAGCAGTTCTTC. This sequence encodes CASSPGQGGNNEQFF.

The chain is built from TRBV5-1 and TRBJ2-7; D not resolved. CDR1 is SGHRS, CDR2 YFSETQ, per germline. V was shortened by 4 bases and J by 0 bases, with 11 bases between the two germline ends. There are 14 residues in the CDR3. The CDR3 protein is CASSPVALSYEQYF. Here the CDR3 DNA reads TGCGCCAGCAGCCCCGTCGCGCTCTCCTACGAGCAGTACTTC.

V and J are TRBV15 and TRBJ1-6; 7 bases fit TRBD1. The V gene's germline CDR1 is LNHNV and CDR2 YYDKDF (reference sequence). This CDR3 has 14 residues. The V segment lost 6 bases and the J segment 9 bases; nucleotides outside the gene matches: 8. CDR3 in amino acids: CATSKQGVGSPLHF. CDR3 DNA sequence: TGTGCCACCAGTAAGCAGGGGGTCGGTTCACCCCTCCACTTT.

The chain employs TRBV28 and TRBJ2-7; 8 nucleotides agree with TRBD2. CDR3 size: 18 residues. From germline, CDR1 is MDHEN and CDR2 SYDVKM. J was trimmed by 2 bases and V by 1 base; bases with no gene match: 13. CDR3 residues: CASSLFLRGESFTYEQYF. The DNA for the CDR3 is TGTGCCAGCAGTTTATTCTTGCGGGGGGAGTCTTTCACCTACGAGCAGTACTTC.

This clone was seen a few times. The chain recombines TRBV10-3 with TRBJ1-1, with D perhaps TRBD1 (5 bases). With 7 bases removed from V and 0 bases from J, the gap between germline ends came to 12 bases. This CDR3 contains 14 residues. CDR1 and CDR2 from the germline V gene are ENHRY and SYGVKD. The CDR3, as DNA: TGTGCCATCATGAAATCAGGGATGAACACTGAAGCTTTCTTT. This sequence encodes CAIMKSGMNTEAFF.

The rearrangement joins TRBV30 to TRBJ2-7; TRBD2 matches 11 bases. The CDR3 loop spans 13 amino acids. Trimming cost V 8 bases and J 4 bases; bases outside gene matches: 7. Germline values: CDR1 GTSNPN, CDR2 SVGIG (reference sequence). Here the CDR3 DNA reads TGTGCCGCCCTAGCGGGAGGACCTTACGAGCAGTACTTC. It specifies CAALAGGPYEQYF.

The CDR3 protein is CASSQGSWGGNEQFF. Written as DNA, the CDR3 is TGTGCCAGCAGCCAAGGGAGTTGGGGGGGCAATGAGCAGTTCTTC. This chain uses TRBV3-1 (or the pseudogene TRBV3-2) with TRBJ2-1; TRBD2 aligns across 7 bases. This CDR3 spans 15 amino acids. Germline CDR1 and CDR2: LGHDT and YNNKEL (reference sequence). V was pared by 1 base and J by 6 bases, with 6 bases of the junction left unmatched.

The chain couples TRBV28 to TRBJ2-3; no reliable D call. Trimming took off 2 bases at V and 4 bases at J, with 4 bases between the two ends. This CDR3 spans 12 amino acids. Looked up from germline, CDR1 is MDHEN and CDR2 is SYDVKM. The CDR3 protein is CASSLLADTQYF. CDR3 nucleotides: TGTGCCAGCAGTTTACTCGCAGATACGCAGTATTTT.

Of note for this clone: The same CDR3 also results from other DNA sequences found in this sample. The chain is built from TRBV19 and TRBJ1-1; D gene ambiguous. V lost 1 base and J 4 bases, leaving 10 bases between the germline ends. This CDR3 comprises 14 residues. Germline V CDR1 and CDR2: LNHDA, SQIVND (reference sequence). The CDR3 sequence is CASSIGPGSTEAFF. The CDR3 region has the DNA TGTGCCAGTAGTATAGGGCCGGGGTCCACTGAAGCTTTCTTT.